These 32 T cell receptor beta chains originate from one sample sequenced in a study of shared clonotypes between healthy human individuals. TCRdb's copy holds only in-frame clones and misses some; the assay was immunoSEQ multiplex PCR. The sample lists 2 million to 3 million clones, 93% occurring once. Sequencing input: naive CD4+ T cells from PBMCs. The subset is: CD45RA+ positively selected. Every receptor here comes from a man younger than 35 in good health. Some clones in this sample may be carry-over from other donors' samples.

The rearrangement uses TRBV7-2 and TRBJ2-7, with D possibly TRBD1 on 6 matching bases. V lost 2 bases to trimming and J lost 2 bases, with 10 bases between them. Germline V gene sequence: CDR1 SGHTA, CDR2 FQGNSA. The CDR3 runs to 14 residues. The CDR3 sequence is CASSLKTGPYEQYF. The CDR3 DNA sequence: TGTGCCAGCAGCTTAAAGACAGGACCCTACGAGCAGTACTTC.

This rearrangement joins TRBV6-6 to TRBJ1-1, with D possibly TRBD1 on 5 matching bases. Germline V lookup: CDR1 MNHNY, CDR2 SVGAGI (reference sequence). The CDR3 totals 13 residues. V lost 6 bases to trimming and J lost 1 base, with 9 bases between them. Here the CDR3 reads CASSQGGNTEAFF. CDR3 coding DNA: TGTGCCAGCAGCCAGGGCGGGAACACTGAAGCTTTCTTT.

V and J are TRBV5-1 and TRBJ2-7; unclear D gene. The V end lost 3 bases, the J end lost 0 bases, and 10 bases lay between the germline ends. Germline CDR1 SGHRS, CDR2 YFSETQ. The CDR3 has 14 amino acids. As DNA, the CDR3 is TGCGCCAGCAGCTCGCCCTCCAGCTCCTACGAGCAGTACTTC. Protein: CASSSPSSSYEQYF.

In regard to this clone: At the DNA level, this CDR3 is encoded by other sequences in the same sample as well. This rearrangement joins TRBV11-3 to TRBJ2-2, with a weak D call TRBD2 (6 bases). The V gene's germline CDR1 is SGHNT and CDR2 YENEEA. This CDR3 is 14 amino acids long. Trimming cost V 3 bases and J 3 bases, with 8 bases left between them. The CDR3 protein is CASSLEGYTGELFF. DNA of the CDR3: TGTGCCAGCAGCTTGGAGGGGTACACCGGGGAGCTGTTTTTT.

The rearrangement joins TRBV6-5 to TRBJ1-1; D gene unclear. Germline V gene lookup returns CDR1 MNHEY and CDR2 SVGAGI. Trimming took 5 bases from V and 7 from J, leaving 11 bases between them. The CDR3 has 12 residues. Here the CDR3 reads CASSPRLGEAFF. CDR3 coding DNA: TGTGCCAGCAGTCCGCGACTTGGTGAAGCTTTCTTT.

V and J are TRBV27 and TRBJ2-1; D may match TRBD1 or TRBD2 (6 bases each). Germline CDR1 reads MNHEY; CDR2 reads SMNVEV (reference sequence). The CDR3 runs to 16 residues. The V gene lost 0 bases and the J gene lost 4 bases, with 13 bases spanning the gap. The CDR3 region has the DNA TGTGCCAGCAGTTTATCGGGGGGCCTCTATTACAATGAGCAGTTCTTC. Its protein is CASSLSGGLYYNEQFF.

The chain couples TRBV9 to TRBJ2-7; 10 bases line up with TRBD1. CDR1 SGDLS and CDR2 YYNGEE come from the germline V gene. V shed 0 bases, J shed 8 bases, and the junction held 14 bases outside the gene matches. The CDR3 spans 17 residues. The CDR3 DNA reads as TGTGCCAGCAGCGTAGCTACGGGGGGACAGGGGATAGAAAAGCAGTACTTC. It yields the protein CASSVATGGQGIEKQYF.

The chain employs TRBV7-7 and TRBJ1-5; unclear D gene. The V end lost 5 bases, the J end lost 5 bases, and 13 bases lay between the germline ends. The germline V gene has CDR1 SSHAT and CDR2 FNYEAQ (reference sequence). The CDR3 sequence is 14 residues long. The CDR3 loop is CASSRGSVDQPQHF. For the CDR3, the DNA is TGTGCCAGCAGCCGGGGATCCGTCGATCAGCCCCAGCATTTT.

The V gene is TRBV25-1, the J gene TRBJ2-6; 11 nucleotides agree with TRBD1. Germline CDR1 MGHDK, CDR2 SYGVNS. V lost 6 bases and J lost 2; bases outside the gene matches: 6. The CDR3 spans 17 residues. This CDR3 is CASRDRGLDAGANVLTF. DNA of the CDR3: TGTGCCAGCAGGGACAGGGGGCTGGATGCTGGGGCCAACGTCCTGACTTTC. The whole variable domain, remainder taken from reference TRBV25-1 and TRBJ2-6, is EADIYQTPRYLVIGTGKKITLECSQTMGHDKMYWYQQDPGMELHLIHYSYGVNSTEKGDLSSESTVSRIRTEHFPLTLESARPSHTSQYLCASRDRGLDAGANVLTFGAGSRLTVL.

CDR3 sequence: CASSAGGLAGNYEQYF. CDR3 DNA: TGTGCCAGCAGCGCCGGGGGACTAGCGGGCAACTACGAGCAGTACTTC. The J gene is TRBJ2-7, the V gene TRBV5-4, with 12 bases identical to TRBD2. Germline V gene lookup returns CDR1 SGHNT and CDR2 YYREEE (reference sequence). The V segment lost 4 bases and the J segment 3 bases; nucleotides outside the gene matches: 8. The CDR3 length is 16 residues.

The rearrangement links TRBV5-1 to TRBJ1-5, with D hard to call. Germline CDR1 is SGHRS and CDR2 is YFSETQ. The CDR3 covers 14 residues. The V gene lost 4 bases and the J gene lost 8 bases, with 16 bases spanning the gap. The chain's CDR3 is CASSPSPGSEPQHF. For the CDR3, the DNA is TGCGCCAGCAGCCCCTCCCCAGGATCAGAGCCCCAGCATTTT.

The V gene is TRBV7-9, the J gene TRBJ2-2, with D perhaps matching TRBD2 (5 bases). Trimming removed 1 base at V and 3 bases at J, with 12 bases between. CDR3 size: 16 residues. The germline CDR1 and CDR2 sequences are SEHNR and FQNEAQ (reference sequence). Here the CDR3 reads CASSLGIAPDTGELFF. The CDR3, as DNA: TGTGCCAGCAGCTTAGGGATAGCGCCAGACACCGGGGAGCTGTTTTTT.

Concerning this clone: Other DNA sequences in this specimen translate into the identical CDR3. In DNA, the CDR3 is TGTGCCAGCAGTTTATTAGGGGCAGGAAACACCATATATTTT. Encoded protein: CASSLLGAGNTIYF. The V and J genes are TRBV28 and TRBJ1-3, with a weak D call TRBD1 (5 bases). V shed 1 base and J shed 4 bases, with 8 bases lying between them. CDR1 is MDHEN and CDR2 is SYDVKM in the germline V gene. The CDR3 consists of 14 residues. The complete variable domain, with remaining parts taken from reference TRBV28 and TRBJ1-3, reads DVKVTQSSRYLVKRTGEKVFLECVQDMDHENMFWYRQDPGLGLRLIYFSYDVKMKEKGDIPEGYSVSREKKERFSLILESASTNQTSMYLCASSLLGAGNTIYFGEGSWLTVV.

This chain connects TRBV30 to TRBJ2-7; no clear D gene. Germline loops: CDR1 GTSNPN, CDR2 SVGIG (reference sequence). V was clipped by 4 bases and J by 3 bases, with 7 bases between them. The CDR3 is made up of 11 amino acids. The CDR3 sequence: CAWKPFYEQYF. The CDR3 DNA follows: TGTGCCTGGAAGCCATTCTACGAGCAGTACTTC.

This chain joins TRBV10-3 and TRBJ2-2; 7 positions match TRBD2. V shed 4 bases, J shed 0 bases, and the junction held 5 bases outside the gene matches. This CDR3 has 16 residues. Germline V gene sequence: CDR1 ENHRY, CDR2 SYGVKD. The CDR3 loop is CAISVGGGTNTGELFF. The CDR3 nucleotides read TGTGCCATCAGTGTTGGGGGAGGGACGAACACCGGGGAGCTGTTTTTT.

J is TRBJ2-2 and V is TRBV9; D is uncertain. Germline V CDR1 and CDR2: SGDLS, YYNGEE. Trimming shortened V by 6 bases and J by 4 bases, and 25 bases separated the two germline ends. CDR3 length: 18 amino acids. Written as DNA, the CDR3 is TGTGCCAGCACCAACGACGCTGGCTATTTGGCAATCACCGGGGAGCTGTTTTTT. Amino acids: CASTNDAGYLAITGELFF.

The genes are TRBV10-3 and TRBJ2-7, with D tentatively TRBD1 (6 bases). Trimming pared 5 bases from V and 0 bases from J, leaving 14 bases between. This CDR3 is built from 15 residues. Germline-derived CDR1 and CDR2 are ENHRY and SYGVKD. The CDR3 loop reads CAISQGHASSYEQYF. The CDR3 region has the DNA TGTGCCATCAGTCAGGGGCACGCGAGCTCCTACGAGCAGTACTTC.

A word on this clone: This sample also contains other DNA sequences that code for the same CDR3. The V and J genes are TRBV7-8 and TRBJ2-5; a possible D gene is TRBD1 (5 bases). CDR1 is SGHVS, CDR2 FQNEAQ, per germline. CDR3 length: 13 amino acids. The ends were cut back, 5 bases at V and 1 base at J, with 8 bases in the middle. CDR3 sequence (DNA): TGTGCCAGCAGCCGAGACAGCCAAGAGACCCAGTACTTC. Its translation is CASSRDSQETQYF.

As concerns this clone: In the same sample, other DNA sequences code for this CDR3. The chain uses TRBV29-1 and TRBJ2-1; TRBD2 aligns across 9 bases. V lost 4 bases and J lost 4; bases outside the gene matches: 2. Germline assignment: CDR1 SQVTM and CDR2 ANQGSEA. The CDR3 sequence is 13 residues long. The CDR3 is CSVGGLAYNEQFF. CDR3 DNA sequence: TGCAGCGTTGGAGGACTAGCGTACAATGAGCAGTTCTTC.

The V call is TRBV5-4, the J call TRBJ2-3, with 13 bases fitting TRBD2. Per the germline V gene, CDR1 is SGHNT and CDR2 is YYREEE (reference sequence). With 3 bases clipped from V and 3 bases from J, the junction kept 1 base outside the gene matches. The CDR3 contains 15 residues. The CDR3 reads CASSSGLAGTDTQYF. CDR3 DNA sequence: TGTGCCAGCAGCTCGGGACTAGCGGGGACAGATACGCAGTATTTT.

Turning to this clone: The sample holds other DNA sequences that translate to the same CDR3. This rearrangement joins TRBV5-1 to TRBJ1-3; 7 nucleotides agree with TRBD1. CDR1 is SGHRS and CDR2 is YFSETQ in the germline V gene. This CDR3 has 14 residues. Germline trimming cut 2 bases from V and 4 bases from J; bases unmatched to any gene: 3. CDR3 loop: CASSLGGGGNTIYF. The CDR3 bases are TGCGCCAGCAGCTTAGGGGGCGGCGGAAACACCATATATTTT. The whole variable domain, remainder taken from reference TRBV5-1 and TRBJ1-3, is KAGVTQTPRYLIKTRGQQVTLSCSPISGHRSVSWYQQTPGQGLQFLFEYFSETQRNKGNFPGRFSGRQFSNSRSEMNVSTLELGDSALYLCASSLGGGGNTIYFGEGSWLTVV.

The chain has TRBV18 and TRBJ2-1; 9 bases agree with TRBD2. CDR3 length equals 17 residues. After removal of 3 bases from V and 10 bases from J, the junction contained 16 bases not matched to a gene. Germline lookup yields CDR1 KGHSH and CDR2 LQKENI. This chain's CDR3 is CASSPYELAGVALEQFF. The CDR3 DNA is TGTGCCAGCTCACCTTACGAATTAGCGGGAGTAGCCCTGGAGCAGTTCTTC.

The J gene is TRBJ2-5, the V gene TRBV7-3; 12 bases map to TRBD1. J was trimmed by 7 bases and V by 4 bases; bases with no gene match: 4. Germline CDR1 and CDR2: SGHTA and FQGTGA. The CDR3 runs to 14 residues. This CDR3 is CASSWDRGRGTQYF. In nucleotides, the CDR3 is TGTGCCAGCAGCTGGGACAGGGGGCGAGGGACCCAGTACTTC.

This sequence joins TRBV6-1 and TRBJ1-2, with D perhaps TRBD1 (5 bases). There are 14 residues in the CDR3. V lost 7 bases, J lost 10 bases, and 22 bases lay in between. CDR1 and CDR2 from the germline V gene are MNHNS and SASEGT. The CDR3 sequence is CASTGVGGIRDYTF. The CDR3 DNA follows: TGTGCCAGCACTGGGGTTGGGGGGATAAGAGACTACACCTTC.

This chain uses TRBV11-2 with TRBJ1-3; 9 nucleotides line up with TRBD1. CDR1 is SGHAT, CDR2 FQNNGV, per germline. The CDR3 runs 16 residues. J gave up 1 base and V 3 bases, and 4 bases lay outside the gene matches. The CDR3 spells CASSFYGTGSGNTIYF. DNA of the CDR3: TGTGCCAGCAGCTTTTACGGGACAGGGTCTGGAAACACCATATATTTT. The complete variable domain, with remaining parts taken from reference TRBV11-2 and TRBJ1-3, reads EAGVAQSPRYKIIEKRQSVAFWCNPISGHATLYWYQQILGQGPKLLIQFQNNGVVDDSQLPKDRFSAERLKGVDSTLKIQPAKLEDSAVYLCASSFYGTGSGNTIYFGEGSWLTVV.

The gene calls are TRBV7-3 and TRBJ2-6, with 7 bases aligning to TRBD2. The CDR3 sequence is 17 residues long. J gave up 2 bases and V 1 base, and 5 bases lay outside the gene matches. Germline CDR1 SGHTA, CDR2 FQGTGA. The chain's CDR3 is CASSLRAGTTGANVLTF. CDR3 sequence (DNA): TGTGCCAGCAGCTTAAGGGCAGGGACTACTGGGGCCAACGTCCTGACTTTC.

V usage is TRBV4-1 and J usage is TRBJ2-7, with D uncertain. V lost 4 bases to trimming and J lost 3 bases, with 13 bases between them. Germline values: CDR1 MGHRA, CDR2 YSYEKL. The CDR3 contains 14 residues. CDR3 sequence (DNA): TGCGCCAGCAGCCGTCCTAGTGGATACTACGAGCAGTACTTC. It translates to CASSRPSGYYEQYF.

The chain joins TRBV4-3 to TRBJ1-1, with D perhaps matching TRBD1 (5 bases). The V gene's germline CDR1 is LGHNA and CDR2 YSLEER. The CDR3 runs to 16 residues. Trimming removed 4 bases at V and 0 bases at J, with 15 bases between. The CDR3 loop reads CASSLMAGDLNTEAFF. The CDR3 bases are TGCGCCAGCAGCCTAATGGCGGGGGATCTGAACACTGAAGCTTTCTTT.

The CDR3 DNA reads as TGTGCCAGCTCCGAACAGGGGTCCTCTGGGGCCAACGTCCTGACTTTC. It specifies CASSEQGSSGANVLTF. The chain has TRBV18 and TRBJ2-6, with 7 bases matching TRBD1. With 6 bases clipped from V and 0 bases from J, the junction kept 5 bases outside the gene matches. Germline-derived CDR1 and CDR2 are KGHSH and LQKENI. The CDR3 spans 16 residues. Full variable domain (remainder filled in from reference TRBV18 and TRBJ2-6): NAGVMQNPRHLVRRRGQEARLRCSPMKGHSHVYWYRQLPEEGLKFMVYLQKENIIDESGMPKERFSAEFPKEGPSILRIQQVVRGDSAAYFCASSEQGSSGANVLTFGAGSRLTVL.

This clone has just one count. At one end, the junction sequence differs from germline, possibly due to a read error. V usage is TRBV2 and J usage is TRBJ2-7, with TRBD1 as a possible D gene (6 bases). This CDR3 has 11 amino acids. Germline CDR1 is SNHLY and CDR2 is FYNNEI. The CDR3 sequence is CTSSRGYEQYF. The DNA of the CDR3 is TGTACCAGCTCCAGGGGCTACGAGCAGTACTTC.

This chain links TRBV7-2 with TRBJ2-5; perhaps TRBD1 as D (5 bases). V was cut by 5 bases and J by 0 bases, with 22 bases left in between. CDR1 is SGHTA, CDR2 FQGNSA, per germline. This CDR3 is built from 18 residues. CDR3 DNA: TGTGCCAGCAGCCCTCTTTGGGGCCGATTCGCGGACCAAGAGACCCAGTACTTC. Its protein product is CASSPLWGRFADQETQYF.

V and J are TRBV7-2 and TRBJ1-4; D ambiguous. The CDR3 consists of 14 residues. V gave up 5 bases and J gave up 2 bases, with 9 bases separating them. Germline V gene lookup returns CDR1 SGHTA and CDR2 FQGNSA. CDR3 sequence: CASSLGVTNEKLFF. In DNA, the CDR3 is TGTGCCAGCAGCCTCGGTGTGACTAATGAAAAACTGTTTTTT.